The 5 T cell receptor beta chains below were found in one sample sequenced in a study of blood T cell repertoires in COVID-19. Libraries were prepared by immunoSEQ multiplex PCR; TCRdb keeps only in-frame clonotypes and omits some of them. The sample shows 250,000 to 400,000 clones, 88% of them seen only once. The sample taken for sequencing was peripheral blood. These receptors all come from a woman aged 25 to 39 with COVID-19, enrolled during active disease.

The V and J genes are TRBV6-5 and TRBJ1-2; 7 nucleotides line up with TRBD1. Losses at the gene ends were 8 bases for V and 3 bases for J; bases not matched to a gene: 6. The CDR3 consists of 13 residues. CDR1 is MNHEY and CDR2 is SVGAGI in the germline V gene. CDR3 loop: CASAWTGHYGYTF. In nucleotides, the CDR3 is TGTGCCAGCGCCTGGACAGGACACTATGGCTACACCTTC.

This chain uses TRBV3-1 (or the pseudogene TRBV3-2) with TRBJ2-4; 9 bases map to TRBD1. The CDR3 runs 17 residues. Germline CDR1 is LGHDT and CDR2 is YNNKEL (reference sequence). The junction had 13 bases not matched to a gene; V was cut back by 10 bases and J by 0 bases. In DNA form, the CDR3 reads TGTGCCAATCCTAACCTTACAGGGGGCCAAGCCAAAAACATTCAGTACTTC. Its translation is CANPNLTGGQAKNIQYF.

The rearrangement joins TRBV11-1 to TRBJ1-1; D is ambiguous. Trimming cost V 0 bases and J 4 bases, with 6 bases left between them. The CDR3 runs 13 residues. CDR1 is SGHAT and CDR2 is FQDESV in the germline V gene (reference sequence). The CDR3 DNA follows: TGTGCCAGCAGCTTAGCCGAGCCCACTGAAGCTTTCTTT. Translating it yields CASSLAEPTEAFF. Looking up the rest from reference TRBV11-1 and TRBJ1-1 gives the full variable domain: EAEVAQSPRYKITEKSQAVAFWCDPISGHATLYWYRQILGQGPELLVQFQDESVVDDSQLPKDRFSAERLKGVDSTLKIQPAELGDSAMYLCASSLAEPTEAFFGQGTRLTVV.

The V call is TRBV5-1, the J call TRBJ1-2; 8 positions agree with TRBD1. Germline V gives CDR1 SGHRS, CDR2 YFSETQ. CDR3 size: 17 residues. Trimming cost V 4 bases and J 4 bases; bases outside gene matches: 15. The CDR3 protein is CASSGGTERTGSYGYTF. As DNA, the CDR3 is TGCGCCAGCAGCGGCGGAACCGAAAGGACAGGGAGCTATGGCTACACCTTC.

The chain combines TRBV7-9 with TRBJ2-6, with D maybe TRBD2 (6 bases). Trimming cost V 4 bases and J 1 base, with 8 bases left between them. Germline V gene sequence: CDR1 SEHNR, CDR2 FQNEAQ (reference sequence). The CDR3 spans 15 residues. CDR3 sequence (DNA): TGTGCCAGCAGCTACCGGGGGTCTGGGGCCAACGTCCTGACTTTC. Translation gives CASSYRGSGANVLTF.